This TCR beta chain originates from a study of breast tumors, draining lymph nodes, adjacent tissues. Study-level points and caveats: Data only fit, rather than demonstrated, lymph node origin of most tumor T cells.

Using its own MiXCR run on the multiplex PCR reads, TCRdb lists one record per CDR3 protein. The sample records 60,000 to 65,000 distinct CDR3 sequences, roughly 50% being singletons. As for this clonotype: Its target is unknown.

This clonotype originated in a female donor with breast cancer. Some clones in this sample may be carry-over from other donors' samples. Input material: breast tumor tissue.

The CDR3 DNA sequence: TGTGCCAGCAGCCAGACTAGCGGGGGGCCCTACGAGCAGTACTTC. It encodes CASSQTSGGPYEQYF. The genes are TRBV7-8 and TRBJ2-7; 13 bases are a match to TRBD2. The junction had 3 bases not matched to a gene; V was cut back by 5 bases and J by 2 bases. The CDR3 consists of 15 residues. CDR1 and CDR2 (germline): SGHVS, FQNEAQ. Full variable domain (rest looked up from reference TRBV7-8 and TRBJ2-7): GAGVSQSPRYKVAKRGQDVALRCDPISGHVSLFWYQQALGQGPEFLTYFQNEAQLDKSGLPSDRFFAERPEGSVSTLKIQRTQQEDSAVYLCASSQTSGGPYEQYFGPGTRLTVT.